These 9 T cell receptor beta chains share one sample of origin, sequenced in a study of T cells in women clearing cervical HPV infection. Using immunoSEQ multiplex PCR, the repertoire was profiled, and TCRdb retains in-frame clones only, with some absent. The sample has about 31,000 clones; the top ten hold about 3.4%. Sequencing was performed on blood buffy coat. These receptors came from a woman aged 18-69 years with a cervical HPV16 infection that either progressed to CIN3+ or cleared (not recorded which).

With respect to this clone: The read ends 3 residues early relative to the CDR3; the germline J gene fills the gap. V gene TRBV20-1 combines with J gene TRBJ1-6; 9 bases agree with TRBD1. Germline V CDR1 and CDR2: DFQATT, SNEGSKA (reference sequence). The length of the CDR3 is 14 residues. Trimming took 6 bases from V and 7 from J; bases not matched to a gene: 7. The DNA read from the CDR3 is TGCAGTGCGGGACAGGGCCGGGGAAATTCACCC. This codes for CSAGQGRGNSP. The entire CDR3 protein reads CSAGQGRGNSPLHF.

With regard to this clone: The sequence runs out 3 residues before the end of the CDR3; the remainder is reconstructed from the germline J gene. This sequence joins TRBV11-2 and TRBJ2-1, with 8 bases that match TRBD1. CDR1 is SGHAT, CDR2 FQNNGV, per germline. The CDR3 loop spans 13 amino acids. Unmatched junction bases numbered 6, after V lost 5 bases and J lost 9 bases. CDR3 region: CASSVDRGGEQFF. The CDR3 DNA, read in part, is TGTGCCAGCAGCGTCGACAGGGGCGGTGAG.

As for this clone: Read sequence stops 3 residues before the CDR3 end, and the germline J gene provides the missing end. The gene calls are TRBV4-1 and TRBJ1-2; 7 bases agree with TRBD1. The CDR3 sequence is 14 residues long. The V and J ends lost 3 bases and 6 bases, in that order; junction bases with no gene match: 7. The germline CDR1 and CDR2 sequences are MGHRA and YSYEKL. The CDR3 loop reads CASSQGHRGDGYTF. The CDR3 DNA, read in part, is TGCGCCAGCAGCCAGGGGCACAGGGGAGATGGC.

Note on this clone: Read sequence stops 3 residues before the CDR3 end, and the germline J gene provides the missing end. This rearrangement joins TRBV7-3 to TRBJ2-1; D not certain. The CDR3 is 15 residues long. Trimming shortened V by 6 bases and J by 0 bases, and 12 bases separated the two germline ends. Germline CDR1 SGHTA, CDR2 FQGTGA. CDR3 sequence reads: CASRISPSSYNEQFF. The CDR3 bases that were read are TGTGCCAGCAGAATTAGTCCGAGCTCCTACAATGAG.

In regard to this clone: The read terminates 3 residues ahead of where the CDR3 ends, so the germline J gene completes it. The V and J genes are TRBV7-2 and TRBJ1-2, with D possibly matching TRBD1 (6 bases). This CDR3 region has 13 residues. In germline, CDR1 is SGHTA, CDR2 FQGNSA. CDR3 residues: CASSLNPGDGYTF. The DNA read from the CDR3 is TGTGCCAGCAGCTTAAATCCAGGGGACGGC.

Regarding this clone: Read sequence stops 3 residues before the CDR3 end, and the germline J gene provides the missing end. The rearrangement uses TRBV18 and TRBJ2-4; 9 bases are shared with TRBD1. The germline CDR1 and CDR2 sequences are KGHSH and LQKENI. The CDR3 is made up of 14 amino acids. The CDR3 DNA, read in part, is TGTGCCAGCTCACTAGACAGGGGGAACTATGGT. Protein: CASSLDRGNYG. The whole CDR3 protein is CASSLDRGNYGQYF. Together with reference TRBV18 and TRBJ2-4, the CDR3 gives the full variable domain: NAGVMQNPRHLVRRRGQEARLRCSPMKGHSHVYWYRQLPEEGLKFMVYLQKENIIDESGMPKERFSAEFPKEGPSILRIQQVVRGDSAAYFCASSLDRGNYGQYFGAGTRLSVL.

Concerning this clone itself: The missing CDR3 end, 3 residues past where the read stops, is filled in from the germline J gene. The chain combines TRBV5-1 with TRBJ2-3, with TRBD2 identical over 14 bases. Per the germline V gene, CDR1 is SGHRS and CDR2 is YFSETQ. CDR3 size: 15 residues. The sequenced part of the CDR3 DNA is TGCGCCAGCAGCGGACTAGCGGGGGGTAGTGAGACG. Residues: CASSGLAGGSET. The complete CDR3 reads CASSGLAGGSETQYF.

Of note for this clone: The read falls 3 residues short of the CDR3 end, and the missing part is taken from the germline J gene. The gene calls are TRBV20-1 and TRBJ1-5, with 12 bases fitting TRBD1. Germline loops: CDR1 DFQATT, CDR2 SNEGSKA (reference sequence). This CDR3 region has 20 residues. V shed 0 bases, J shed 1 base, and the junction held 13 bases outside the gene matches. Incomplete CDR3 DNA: TGCAGTGCTAGAGATCGCCTTGGGACAGGGGGCATTCGGAGCAATCAGCCC. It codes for CSARDRLGTGGIRSNQP. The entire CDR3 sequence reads CSARDRLGTGGIRSNQPQHF.

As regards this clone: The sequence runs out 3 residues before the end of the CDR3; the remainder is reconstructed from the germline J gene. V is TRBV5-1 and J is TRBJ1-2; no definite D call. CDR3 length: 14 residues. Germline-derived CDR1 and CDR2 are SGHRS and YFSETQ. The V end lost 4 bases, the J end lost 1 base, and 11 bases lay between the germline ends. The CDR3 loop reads CASSPVQLNYGYTF. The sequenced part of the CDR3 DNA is TGCGCCAGCAGCCCGGTACAGCTTAACTATGGC. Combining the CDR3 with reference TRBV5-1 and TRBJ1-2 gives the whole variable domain KAGVTQTPRYLIKTRGQQVTLSCSPISGHRSVSWYQQTPGQGLQFLFEYFSETQRNKGNFPGRFSGRQFSNSRSEMNVSTLELGDSALYLCASSPVQLNYGYTFGSGTRLTVV.